The T cell receptor (beta chain) under discussion was sequenced for a study of regulatory T cells in long-lasting Graves disease. Study results and caveats: Persistent disease was associated with favored TRBV28 usage and with favored use of TRBJ1-2 and TRBJ2-5. Persistent patients shared 2,500 to 3,000 public clonotypes among themselves. Newly diagnosed patients shared fewer, at nearly 1,000.

Libraries of TCR beta came from iRepertoire HTBI primers plus Arm-PCR of CDR3 regions. TCRdb itself ran the multiplex PCR reads through MiXCR, one entry per CDR3 protein. This table has 360,000 or so distinct CDR3 sequences, about 12% appearing once. Time point in this sample: newly diagnosed GD, antithyroid drugs for less than 3 months. PBMCs were the source of the RNA used for TCR sequencing. The V end was cut by 3 bases, the J end by 3 bases, with 11 bases between. The CDR3 sequence is 14 residues long. The germline V gene has CDR1 MGHRA and CDR2 YSYEKL. To note about this clonotype: Its specificity is not known.

These sequences were also reported in another study, on T cells in Graves' hyperthyroidism and ophthalmopathy. From that report: Ophthalmopathy was separated from stable hyperthyroidism by a 13 V-J model.

The source of this sequence is a woman between 18 and 30 years old with Graves disease. This chain links TRBV4-1 with TRBJ1-1; a possible D gene is TRBD1 (6 bases). The source was peripheral blood mononuclear cells (PBMCs), collected at new diagnosis, from a patient treated with antithyroid drugs. This CDR3 reads CASSHRTVDTEAFF. The CDR3 DNA sequence: TGCGCCAGCAGCCATAGGACAGTTGACACTGAAGCTTTCTTT.